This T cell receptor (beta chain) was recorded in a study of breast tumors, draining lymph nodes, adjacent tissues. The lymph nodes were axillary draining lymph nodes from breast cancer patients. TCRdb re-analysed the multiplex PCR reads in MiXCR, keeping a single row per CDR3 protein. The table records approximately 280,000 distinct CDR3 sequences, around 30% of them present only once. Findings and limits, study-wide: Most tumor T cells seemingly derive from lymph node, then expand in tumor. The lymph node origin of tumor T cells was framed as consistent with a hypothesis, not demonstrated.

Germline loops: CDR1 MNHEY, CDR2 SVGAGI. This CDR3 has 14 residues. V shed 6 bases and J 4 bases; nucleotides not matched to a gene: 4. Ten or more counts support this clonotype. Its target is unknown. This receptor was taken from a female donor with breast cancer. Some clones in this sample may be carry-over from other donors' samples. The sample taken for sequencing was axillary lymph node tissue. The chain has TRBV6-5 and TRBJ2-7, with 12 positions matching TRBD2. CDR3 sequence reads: CASRGLAGGYEQYF. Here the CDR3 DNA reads TGTGCCAGCAGGGGCCTAGCGGGAGGGTACGAGCAGTACTTC.